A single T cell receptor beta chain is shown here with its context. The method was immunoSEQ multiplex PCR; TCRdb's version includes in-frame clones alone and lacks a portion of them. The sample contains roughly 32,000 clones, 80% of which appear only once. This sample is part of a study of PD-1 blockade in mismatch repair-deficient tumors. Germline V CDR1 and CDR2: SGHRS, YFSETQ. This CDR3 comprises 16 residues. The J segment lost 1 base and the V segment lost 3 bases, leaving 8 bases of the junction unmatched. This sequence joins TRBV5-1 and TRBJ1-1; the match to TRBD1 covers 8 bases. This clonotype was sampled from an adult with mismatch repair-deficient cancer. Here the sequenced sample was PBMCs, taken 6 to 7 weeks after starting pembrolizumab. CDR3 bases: TGCGCCAGCAGCTCCGGGACAGGCTCAGCGAACACTGAAGCTTTCTTT. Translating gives CASSSGTGSANTEAFF.